These T cell receptor beta chains were read from a single sample in a study of cytomegalovirus exposure and HLA in healthy donors. Profiled with immunoSEQ multiplex PCR; TCRdb holds only in-frame clones, not every one. The table shows over 110,000 clones, with approximately 78% occurring only once. Sequencing was performed on PBMCs. The receptor set was obtained from a middle-aged woman in good health and CMV-seropositive. CDR3s include the opening cysteine and the closing phenylalanine or tryptophan. Fields, in order: V gene, clone size, D gene, J gene, CDR3 protein, CDR3 DNA. D genes are given only for firm matches. Clone size is given for some rows only: seen once, a few or many times, or a class if the clone is expanded.

V: TRBV28; size: NA; D: NA; J: TRBJ2-5; CDR3: CASKEGSEETQYF; DNA: TGTGCCAGCAAAGAAGGTAGCGAGGAGACCCAGTACTTC
V: TRBV2; size: NA; D: NA; J: TRBJ2-5; CDR3: CASSAIWGEETQYF; DNA: TGTGCCAGCAGTGCAATCTGGGGCGAAGAGACCCAGTACTTC
V: TRBV28; size: NA; D: NA; J: TRBJ2-1; CDR3: CASSFVDRANEQFF; DNA: TGTGCCAGCAGTTTTGTGGACAGAGCCAATGAGCAGTTCTTC
V: TRBV18; size: NA; D: TRBD2; J: TRBJ2-7; CDR3: CASSHLTGGPRDEQYF; DNA: TGTGCCAGCTCACACCTCACGGGGGGACCTAGGGACGAGCAGTACTTC
V: TRBV7-9; size: NA; D: TRBD2; J: TRBJ2-1; CDR3: CASETLLAGAGEQFF; DNA: TGTGCCAGCGAAACCCTACTAGCGGGAGCAGGTGAGCAGTTCTTC
V: TRBV18; size: NA; D: TRBD1; J: TRBJ1-1; CDR3: CASSLFSGTGGASEAFF; DNA: TGTGCCAGCTCACTATTTTCTGGGACAGGGGGAGCCTCTGAAGCTTTCTTT
V: TRBV5-1; size: NA; D: NA; J: TRBJ1-2; CDR3: CASTGETIGGYTF; DNA: TGCGCCAGCACAGGGGAGACCATAGGTGGCTACACCTTC
V: TRBV5-1; size: NA; D: NA; J: TRBJ2-1; CDR3: CASREGEGEEQFF; DNA: TGCGCCAGCAGAGAGGGGGAGGGCGAAGAGCAGTTCTTC
V: TRBV7-8; size: NA; D: NA; J: TRBJ1-1; CDR3: CASSLSPRRGGTEAFF; DNA: TGTGCCAGCAGCTTATCCCCCCGTAGGGGCGGCACTGAAGCTTTCTTT
V: TRBV9; size: NA; D: NA; J: TRBJ2-3; CDR3: CASNGGMGLDTQYF; DNA: TGTGCCAGCAACGGCGGGATGGGTTTAGATACGCAGTATTTT
V: TRBV6-6; size: NA; D: TRBD1; J: TRBJ1-2; CDR3: CASSDPPTGDYGYTF; DNA: TGTGCCAGCAGTGATCCTCCGACAGGGGACTATGGCTACACCTTC
V: TRBV11-3; size: once; D: NA; J: TRBJ2-7; CDR3: CASSIRSPHEQYF; DNA: TGTGCCAGCAGCATCCGGTCCCCCCACGAGCAGTACTTC
V: TRBV27; size: NA; D: TRBD2; J: TRBJ2-7; CDR3: CASSSPTSGTYEQYF; DNA: TGTGCCAGCAGTTCCCCGACTAGCGGTACCTACGAGCAGTACTTC
V: TRBV5-1; size: NA; D: TRBD1; J: TRBJ2-2; CDR3: CASRPGTGNTGELFF; DNA: TGCGCCAGCCGCCCGGGGACAGGGAACACCGGGGAGCTGTTTTTT
V: TRBV13; size: few; D: NA; J: TRBJ2-7; CDR3: CASSKRRTTGRPSYEQYF; DNA: TGTGCCAGCAGCAAGCGCCGCACAACAGGCCGACCGAGCTACGAGCAGTACTTC
V: TRBV4-1; size: NA; D: NA; J: TRBJ1-5; CDR3: CASSQELGGWGNQPQHF; DNA: TGCGCCAGCAGCCAAGAATTAGGGGGATGGGGCAATCAGCCCCAGCATTTT
V: TRBV27; size: NA; D: NA; J: TRBJ2-7; CDR3: CASSTGLGSYEQYF; DNA: TGTGCCAGCAGTACAGGGCTTGGCTCCTACGAGCAGTACTTC
V: TRBV28; size: NA; D: TRBD2; J: TRBJ2-1; CDR3: CASINPSGARNEQFF; DNA: TGTGCCAGCATCAATCCTAGCGGGGCTCGCAATGAGCAGTTCTTC
V: TRBV4-1; size: NA; D: TRBD2; J: TRBJ2-7; CDR3: CASSQGLAGGPQYF; DNA: TGCGCCAGCAGCCAGGGACTAGCGGGAGGGCCTCAGTACTTC
V: TRBV19; size: NA; D: NA; J: TRBJ1-1; CDR3: CASSATLDTEAFF; DNA: TGTGCCAGTAGTGCCACATTGGACACTGAAGCTTTCTTT
V: TRBV2; size: NA; D: NA; J: TRBJ1-3; CDR3: CASSEEQGGTIYF; DNA: TGTGCCAGCAGTGAAGAGCAGGGTGGCACCATATATTTT
V: TRBV5-4; size: few; D: TRBD2; J: TRBJ2-2; CDR3: CASSLPGLAGGGELFF; DNA: TGTGCCAGCAGCCTCCCGGGACTAGCGGGAGGCGGGGAGCTGTTTTTT
V: TRBV30; size: NA; D: TRBD2; J: TRBJ2-3; CDR3: CAWSVWGGRTDTQYF; DNA: TGTGCCTGGAGTGTTTGGGGCGGGAGAACAGATACGCAGTATTTT
V: TRBV27; size: NA; D: TRBD1; J: TRBJ1-2; CDR3: CASSLSYRQGAYGYTF; DNA: TGTGCCAGCAGTTTAAGTTACCGACAGGGGGCTTATGGCTACACCTTC
V: TRBV5-1; size: NA; D: TRBD1; J: TRBJ2-3; CDR3: CASSQGQGSTDTQYF; DNA: TGCGCCAGCAGCCAAGGACAGGGTAGCACAGATACGCAGTATTTT
V: TRBV10-3; size: once; D: TRBD1; J: TRBJ2-2; CDR3: CAGADRGLGTGELFF; DNA: TGTGCCGGGGCGGACAGGGGGCTTGGCACCGGGGAGCTGTTTTTT
V: TRBV2; size: NA; D: TRBD1; J: TRBJ2-4; CDR3: CASKTGELLAKNIQYF; DNA: TGTGCCAGCAAGACAGGGGAGCTTTTGGCCAAAAACATTCAGTACTTC
V: TRBV12-2; size: NA; D: NA; J: TRBJ2-1; CDR3: CASRLDIAGGYNEQFF; DNA: TGTGCAAGTCGCTTAGATATAGCGGGGGGGTACAATGAGCAGTTCTTC
V: TRBV18; size: NA; D: NA; J: TRBJ1-6; CDR3: CASSGQGIGDSPLHF; DNA: TGTGCCAGCTCAGGCCAGGGTATTGGAGATTCACCCCTCCACTTT
V: TRBV5-1; size: NA; D: NA; J: TRBJ2-7; CDR3: CASSLSTATASYEQYF; DNA: TGCGCCAGCAGCTTGAGTACAGCGACAGCCTCCTACGAGCAGTACTTC
V: TRBV19; size: NA; D: NA; J: TRBJ1-5; CDR3: CASSTAPNGGRSQPQHF; DNA: TGTGCCAGTAGTACCGCCCCCAACGGGGGAAGGAGTCAGCCCCAGCATTTT
V: TRBV5-6; size: few; D: TRBD2; J: TRBJ2-5; CDR3: CASSLRLAGGTTETQYF; DNA: TGTGCCAGCAGCTTGAGGCTAGCGGGAGGTACGACGGAGACCCAGTACTTC
V: TRBV28; size: once; D: NA; J: TRBJ2-7; CDR3: CASSFTAADEQYF; DNA: TGTGCCAGCAGTTTTACCGCGGCGGACGAGCAGTACTTC
V: TRBV10-3; size: few; D: TRBD1; J: TRBJ2-2; CDR3: CAISESRGHTGELFF; DNA: TGTGCCATCAGTGAGTCAAGGGGGCACACCGGGGAGCTGTTTTTT
V: TRBV5-4; size: few; D: NA; J: TRBJ2-7; CDR3: CASSLGWDSRSYEQYF; DNA: TGTGCCAGCAGCTTGGGTTGGGACTCTCGCTCCTACGAGCAGTACTTC
V: TRBV7-8; size: few; D: NA; J: TRBJ2-3; CDR3: CASSLVGSVSDTQYF; DNA: TGTGCCAGCAGCTTAGTCGGGAGTGTCTCAGATACGCAGTATTTT
V: TRBV19; size: NA; D: TRBD2; J: TRBJ2-5; CDR3: CASSRTSGFQETQYF; DNA: TGTGCCAGTAGCAGAACTAGCGGGTTCCAAGAGACCCAGTACTTC
V: TRBV6-5; size: NA; D: NA; J: TRBJ2-3; CDR3: CASSYGPRPDTQYF; DNA: TGTGCCAGCAGTTACGGGCCCCGCCCAGATACGCAGTATTTT
V: TRBV11-3; size: NA; D: TRBD2; J: TRBJ2-5; CDR3: CASSPLVTSPETQYF; DNA: TGTGCCAGCAGCCCCCTGGTGACTAGCCCGGAGACCCAGTACTTC
V: TRBV5-4; size: NA; D: TRBD2; J: TRBJ2-5; CDR3: CASSLGTRGGRASTTQYF; DNA: TGTGCCAGCAGCTTAGGGACTAGGGGCGGGAGGGCCTCGACGACCCAGTACTTC
V: TRBV21-1; size: NA; D: NA; J: TRBJ2-7; CDR3: CASSKEGDSPLGQYF; DNA: TGTGCCAGCAGCAAAGAGGGGGACAGCCCACTGGGGCAGTACTTC
V: TRBV4-2; size: once; D: TRBD1; J: TRBJ2-7; CDR3: CASSQGTGDSYEQYF; DNA: TGTGCCAGCAGCCAGGGGACAGGGGACTCCTACGAGCAGTACTTC
V: TRBV4-1; size: NA; D: NA; J: TRBJ1-2; CDR3: CASSQASGGDYGYTF; DNA: TGCGCCAGCAGCCAAGCATCAGGCGGGGACTATGGCTACACCTTC
V: TRBV5-1; size: NA; D: TRBD1; J: TRBJ2-7; CDR3: CASSFWDSRGLAHF; DNA: TGCGCCAGCAGCTTTTGGGATTCCAGGGGGCTTGCTCACTTC
V: TRBV6-1; size: NA; D: TRBD1; J: TRBJ1-6; CDR3: CASSGGDSRYNSPLHF; DNA: TGTGCCAGCAGTGGAGGGGACAGTCGCTATAATTCACCCCTCCACTTT
V: TRBV29-1; size: NA; D: NA; J: TRBJ2-5; CDR3: CSVDGQNQETQYF; DNA: TGCAGCGTTGATGGGCAGAACCAAGAGACCCAGTACTTC
V: TRBV7-2; size: NA; D: TRBD2; J: TRBJ2-3; CDR3: CASSWTSSDTQYF; DNA: TGTGCCAGCAGCTGGACTAGCTCCGATACGCAGTATTTT